The clone carrying this T cell receptor beta chain was seen a single time. As originally analysed: For nucleated cells, counts were estimated from reference gene primer amplification. The protocol was immunoSEQ multiplex PCR, while the TCRdb copy is restricted to in-frame clones and leaves out a portion. V, J and clone size are those of that table, while D and trimming were read from the DNA. The table shows 200,000 to 250,000 clones, with 80% to 90% occurring only once. Enrollment of patients from Seattle took place during active infection, with longitudinal follow-up. The germline CDR1 and CDR2 sequences are SGHTA and FQGNSA. The CDR3 runs to 18 residues. The V and J ends lost 2 bases and 4 bases respectively, with 18 bases between them. This sample was included in a study of blood T cell repertoires in COVID-19. The overall study: There were acute and convalescent COVID-19 samples, and they came from the United States, Italy and Spain. PBMCs, B-cell-depleted T cells, or T cells provided the cDNA or gDNA that made up the material.

The chain uses TRBV7-2 and TRBJ1-6, with a possible D match to TRBD1 (5 bases). The specimen sequenced was peripheral blood. The clonotype was recovered from a young man with COVID-19, enrolled during active disease. CDR3 nucleotide sequence: TGTGCCAGCAGCTTATCAATGGGCGGGGCGTTTTATAATTCACCCCTCCACTTT. It is translated as CASSLSMGGAFYNSPLHF.